The next 15 T cell receptor beta chains were all read from a single sample in a study of CD8+ T cells in alopecia areata. RNA was extracted and reverse transcribed into cDNA as the sequencing template. Sequenced by immunoSEQ multiplex PCR; TCRdb stores in-frame clones only, minus some. The sample includes 270,000 or so clones, none of them occurring once. Cutaneous lymph node cells were pooled, and they were sorted using CD4, CD8alpha, NKG2D, NKG2ACE and other markers. The sample comprised CD4+ T cells sorted from a lymph node. The receptor source for this set is a C3H/HeJ mouse with alopecia areata. For this strain, the MHC haplotype corresponds to H2-k.

This clone has more than one count but fewer than ten. Mouse germline and gene names are used. The read gets to within 4 residues of the CDR3 end, and the germline J gene fills in the rest. The chain recombines TRBV13-2 with TRBJ2-5; D may be TRBD2 (5 bases). The V gene lost 0 bases and the J gene lost 3 bases, with 8 bases spanning the gap. The CDR3 runs to 14 residues. The germline CDR1 and CDR2 sequences are NNHNN and SYGAGS (reference sequence). CDR3 bases read: TGTGCCAGCGGTGATGAGCTGGGACAAGAC. Its protein is CASGDELGQD. The complete CDR3 sequence is CASGDELGQDTQYF.

The table lists this clone with a few counts. Genes here carry mouse names. Sequencing ends 4 residues short of the CDR3 end; the germline J gene provides the rest. The chain joins TRBV13-2 to TRBJ1-2, with a weak D call TRBD1 (6 bases). Germline assignment: CDR1 NNHNN and CDR2 SYGAGS (reference sequence). This CDR3 spans 14 amino acids. V lost 1 base to trimming and J lost 4 bases, with 11 bases between them. CDR3 in amino acids: CASGDRGGASDYTF. The CDR3 bases that were read are TGTGCCAGCGGTGATCGAGGGGGGGCCTCC.

This clone was counted only a few times. Gene names are the mouse ones. The CDR3 end lies 4 residues beyond the end of the read and is filled in from the germline J gene. The chain couples TRBV19 to TRBJ1-2; 9 nucleotides align to TRBD1. Germline V lookup: CDR1 FNHDT, CDR2 SITEND (reference sequence). The CDR3 runs 15 residues. The V and J ends lost 4 bases and 4 bases, in that order; junction bases with no gene match: 8. The chain's CDR3 is CASSVHRGLGSDYTF. CDR3 bases read: TGTGCCAGCAGTGTCCACAGGGGGCTTGGCTCC.

There are a few counts of this clone. Mouse gene names and germline throughout. The read ends 4 residues early relative to the CDR3; the germline J gene fills the gap. The identical CDR3 is also encoded by other nucleotide sequences in the sample. The chain recombines TRBV13-2 with TRBJ2-1, with 9 nucleotides matching TRBD1. From germline, CDR1 is NNHNN and CDR2 SYGAGS (reference sequence). V gave up 5 bases and J gave up 5 bases; unmatched junction bases: 5. This CDR3 region has 14 residues. The covered CDR3 bases are TGTGCCAGCGGGGACCGGGACAGGGATGCT. Protein product: CASGDRDRDA. The complete CDR3 reads CASGDRDRDAEQFF.

Only a few counts were recorded for this clone. Gene names refer to mouse genes. The read comes to an end 4 residues before the CDR3 does, leaving the germline J gene to fill in the end. The sample has other DNA sequences that encode this CDR3 too. The chain links TRBV5 to TRBJ2-5; D is ambiguous. Germline V gene data show CDR1 as LGHNA and CDR2 as YNLKQL (reference sequence). The CDR3 totals 13 residues. The covered CDR3 bases are TGTGCCAGCAGCCAAGAAACAAAAGAC. It translates to CASSQETKD. The full CDR3 sequence reads CASSQETKDTQYF.

This clone has more than one count but fewer than ten. Gene names follow the mouse nomenclature. The sequence runs out 4 residues before the end of the CDR3; the remainder is reconstructed from the germline J gene. The gene calls are TRBV1 and TRBJ2-1; D perhaps matches TRBD1 (6 bases). This CDR3 has 13 residues. Germline lookup yields CDR1 NSQYPW and CDR2 LRSPGD (reference sequence). The V end lost 4 bases, the J end lost 4 bases, and 8 bases lay between the germline ends. The part of the CDR3 DNA that was read is TGCACCTGCAGTGGGGACACTTATGCT. As protein: CTCSGDTYA. The CDR3 as a whole reads CTCSGDTYAEQFF.

This clone has just a few counts. Gene labels here are mouse ones. The read ends 4 residues early relative to the CDR3; the germline J gene fills the gap. V is TRBV14 and J is TRBJ1-1, with TRBD1 as a possible D gene (6 bases). This CDR3 spans 12 amino acids. Germline values: CDR1 SGHDT, CDR2 FRDEAV. The sequenced part of the CDR3 DNA is TGTGCCAGCAGTTTGAGGGGGACA. It is translated as CASSLRGT. The entire CDR3 is CASSLRGTEVFF.

On this clone itself: Germline and genes here are mouse. The read terminates 4 residues ahead of where the CDR3 ends, so the germline J gene completes it. J is TRBJ1-2 and V is TRBV19; D possibly corresponds to TRBD1 (6 bases). The germline CDR1 and CDR2 sequences are FNHDT and SITEND (reference sequence). The V and J ends lost 0 bases and 0 bases respectively, with 9 bases between them. The CDR3 is made up of 15 amino acids. CDR3 DNA (partial): TGTGCCAGCAGTATAGCGGGACATGCAAACTCC. This encodes CASSIAGHANS. The entire CDR3 protein is CASSIAGHANSDYTF.

Concerning this clone itself: These gene names are mouse names. From the germline J gene comes the end of the CDR3, since the read stops 4 residues before it. The chain employs TRBV13-2 and TRBJ2-1, with 12 bases fitting TRBD2. Germline V gene lookup returns CDR1 NNHNN and CDR2 SYGAGS (reference sequence). This CDR3 spans 15 amino acids. V lost 3 bases to trimming and J lost 3 bases; unmatched junction nucleotides: 1. Incomplete CDR3 DNA: TGTGCCAGCGGTGTGGGACTGGGGGGCTATGCT. Amino acids: CASGVGLGGYA. The entire CDR3 is CASGVGLGGYAEQFF.

Notes on this clone: Gene names refer to mouse genes. The CDR3 end is not reached by the read, which stops 4 residues before it; the germline J gene fills it in. This sequence joins TRBV1 and TRBJ2-7; D may be TRBD1 (6 bases). The V gene's germline CDR1 is NSQYPW and CDR2 LRSPGD (reference sequence). This CDR3 contains 15 residues. The germline V and J ends were trimmed by 4 bases and 0 bases, with 13 bases remaining between them. The sequenced part of the CDR3 DNA is TGCACCTGCAGTGACCCGGGACAAAGCTCCTAT. It specifies CTCSDPGQSSY. The complete CDR3 reads CTCSDPGQSSYEQYF.

This clone was detected a few times. Gene names and germline refer to mouse. Coverage ceases 4 residues before the CDR3 finishes, and the germline J gene fills in the end. The J gene is TRBJ2-5, the V gene TRBV19; the match to TRBD2 covers 10 bases. The V segment lost 4 bases and the J segment 3 bases; nucleotides outside the gene matches: 2. This CDR3 has 14 amino acids. Germline lookup yields CDR1 FNHDT and CDR2 SITEND (reference sequence). The CDR3 is CASSGLGVQDTQYF. The covered CDR3 bases are TGTGCCAGCAGTGGACTGGGGGTACAAGAC.

Worth noting for this clone: The genes are named according to mouse. The read ends 4 residues shy of where the CDR3 ends; the end is completed using the germline J gene. The genes are TRBV29 and TRBJ1-2; the match to TRBD1 covers 10 bases. CDR3 length: 13 amino acids. The germline V gene has CDR1 MSHET and CDR2 SYDVDS. Trimming at V came to 9 bases and at J to 4 bases, leaving 5 bases not matched to a gene. The CDR3 DNA, read in part, is TGTGCTAGTCTCCGGACAGGGGGCTCC. Amino acid sequence: CASLRTGGS. The whole CDR3 protein is CASLRTGGSDYTF.

Comments on this clone: All gene names here are mouse names. From the germline J gene comes the end of the CDR3, since the read stops 4 residues before it. The V gene is TRBV19, the J gene TRBJ2-1; D gene unclear. With 4 bases removed from V and 1 base from J, the gap between germline ends came to 9 bases. The CDR3 sequence is 14 residues long. CDR1 FNHDT and CDR2 SITEND come from the germline V gene (reference sequence). The CDR3 loop is CASSFQQNYAEQFF. CDR3 bases read: TGTGCCAGCAGTTTCCAACAGAACTATGCT.

This clone was found a few times. Gene names are the mouse ones. The observed sequence ends 4 residues before the CDR3 terminus, with the missing tail filled in from the germline J gene. V usage is TRBV13-2 and J usage is TRBJ1-2; perhaps TRBD1 as D (6 bases). The ends were cut back, 1 base at V and 0 bases at J, with 10 bases in the middle. The CDR3 is 15 amino acids. Germline V gene sequence: CDR1 NNHNN, CDR2 SYGAGS (reference sequence). The part of the CDR3 DNA that was read is TGTGCCAGCGGTGATTTAGGACAGTCAAACTCC. This translates into CASGDLGQSNS. The CDR3 in full is CASGDLGQSNSDYTF.

A remark on this clone: Mouse names are used for the genes. The read terminates 4 residues before the CDR3 end, so the remaining end is supplied by the germline J gene. The V gene is TRBV19, the J gene TRBJ1-2; TRBD1 might be the D (5 bases). Germline CDR1 reads FNHDT; CDR2 reads SITEND (reference sequence). The CDR3 is 13 residues long. The V gene lost 4 bases and the J gene lost 3 bases, with 10 bases spanning the gap. The CDR3 DNA, read in part, is TGTGCCAGCAGTGAGGGGAGGGACTCC. Amino acids: CASSEGRDS. Given in full, the CDR3 is CASSEGRDSDYTF.